This T cell receptor (beta chain) came from a study of T cells in Graves' hyperthyroidism and ophthalmopathy. Study summary: Peripheral blood draws took place at initial diagnosis, ahead of any treatment.

This clonotype was detected ten times or more. CDR3 length: 14 amino acids. V dropped 5 bases and J dropped 5; count of bases not matched to a gene: 6. Germline CDR1 is MNHEY and CDR2 is SMNVEV (reference sequence). Each patient was aged 18 to 65 and had newly diagnosed hyperthyroidism of under 2 months' duration. Uncontrolled infection, other autoimmune disease, pregnancy and lactation each barred patients from inclusion. Amplified regions were TCR beta CDR3 sequences from RNA transcripts. First-round RT-PCR targeting the TCR CDR3 was performed with the HTBI primer set. One entry per CDR3 protein results from TCRdb running MiXCR on the multiplex PCR reads. The repertoire holds a few hundred thousand distinct CDR3 sequences, with approximately 14% as singletons.

The source of this sequence is a woman aged 25 to 39 with Graves' hyperthyroidism. Sequencing used blood. The chain employs TRBV27 and TRBJ2-5; 9 nucleotides agree with TRBD2. In DNA, the CDR3 is TGTGCCAGCAGTATAGCGGGAGCGGACGAGACCCAGTACTTC. Amino acids: CASSIAGADETQYF.